This T cell receptor beta chain appears in the sequencing data of a study of T cell responses to AZD1222 COVID-19 vaccine. Investigators merged groups given second doses at roughly 4 or roughly 12 weeks. Germline V gene data show CDR1 as SNHLY and CDR2 as FYNNEI. The V gene lost 6 bases and the J gene lost 6 bases, with 8 bases spanning the gap. This CDR3 is built from 12 residues. Sequencing used immunoSEQ multiplex PCR; TCRdb keeps in-frame clones, though not all of them. The sample lists roughly 120,000 clones; more than 90% were seen once. The chain joins TRBV2 to TRBJ2-2, with D unclear. The specimen comprised peripheral blood, sampled 28 days after the second AZD1222 dose. The clonotype originates from an adult who received the AZD1222 COVID-19 vaccine. The CDR3 region has the DNA TGTGCCAGCAGAGAGGAACCCGGGGAGCTGTTTTTT. Protein sequence: CASREEPGELFF.